The present T cell receptor (beta chain) was sequenced within a study of T cell repertoires in cytomegalovirus infection. This clonotype has only a few counts. Its antigen is currently unknown. Study observations and caveats: CMV-specific HLA-C-restricted TCR beta clonotypes dominated the ex vivo response. Carriage of CMV together with the relevant HLA was identifiable through cumulative public TCR beta family frequency.

TCRdb fed the reads into MiXCR, producing one record per CDR3 protein. The sample lists hundreds of thousands of distinct CDR3 sequences; roughly 23% were seen once. The sample comprised CD8+ T cells from PBMCs. This TCR was recovered from a human donor in good health (CMV status not recorded). Some clones in this sample may be carry-over from other donors' samples.

The chain's CDR3 is CASTPTLTGELFF. The DNA of the CDR3 is TGTGCCAGCACCCCCACCCTAACCGGGGAGCTGTTTTTT. J is TRBJ2-2 and V is TRBV3-1; D unclear. From germline, CDR1 is LGHDT and CDR2 YNNKEL (reference sequence). There are 13 residues in the CDR3. V was trimmed by 7 bases and J by 5 bases, leaving 11 bases between them.